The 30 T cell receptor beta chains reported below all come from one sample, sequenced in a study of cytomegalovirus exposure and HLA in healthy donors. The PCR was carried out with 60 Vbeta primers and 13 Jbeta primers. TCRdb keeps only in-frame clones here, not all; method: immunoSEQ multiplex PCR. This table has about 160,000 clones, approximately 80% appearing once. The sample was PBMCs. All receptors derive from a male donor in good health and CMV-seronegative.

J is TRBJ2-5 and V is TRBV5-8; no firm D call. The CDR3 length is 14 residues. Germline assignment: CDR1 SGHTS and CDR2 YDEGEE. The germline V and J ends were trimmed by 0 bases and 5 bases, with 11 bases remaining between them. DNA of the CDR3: TGTGCCAGCAGCTTGGCCCTCTCTCGGGAGACCCAGTACTTC. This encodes CASSLALSRETQYF.

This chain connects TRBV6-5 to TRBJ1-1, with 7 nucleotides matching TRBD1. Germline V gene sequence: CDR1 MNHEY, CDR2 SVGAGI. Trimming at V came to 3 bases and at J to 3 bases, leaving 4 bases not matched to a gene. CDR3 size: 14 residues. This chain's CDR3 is CASSYKQGHTEAFF. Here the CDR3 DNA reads TGTGCCAGCAGTTATAAACAGGGGCACACTGAAGCTTTCTTT.

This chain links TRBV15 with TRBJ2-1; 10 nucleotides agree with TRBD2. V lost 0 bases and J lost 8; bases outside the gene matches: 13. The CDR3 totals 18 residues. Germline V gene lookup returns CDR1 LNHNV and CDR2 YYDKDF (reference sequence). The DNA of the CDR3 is TGTGCCACCAGCAGAGATCGAGGGCTAGCGGGAGTTAACGATGAGCAGTTCTTC. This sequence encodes CATSRDRGLAGVNDEQFF.

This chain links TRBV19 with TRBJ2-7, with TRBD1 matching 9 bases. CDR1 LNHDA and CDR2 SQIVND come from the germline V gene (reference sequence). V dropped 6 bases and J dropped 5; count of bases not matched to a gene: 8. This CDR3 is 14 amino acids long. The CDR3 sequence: CASRPGTGIHEQYF. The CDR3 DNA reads TGTGCCAGTAGGCCAGGGACAGGGATCCACGAGCAGTACTTC.

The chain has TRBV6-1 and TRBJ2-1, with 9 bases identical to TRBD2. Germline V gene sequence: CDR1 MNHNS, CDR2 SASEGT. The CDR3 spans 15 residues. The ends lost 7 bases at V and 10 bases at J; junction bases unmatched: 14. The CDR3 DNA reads TGTGCCAGCATAGTTAGCGGGGGATCCGGTAGGGAGCAGTTCTTC. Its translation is CASIVSGGSGREQFF.

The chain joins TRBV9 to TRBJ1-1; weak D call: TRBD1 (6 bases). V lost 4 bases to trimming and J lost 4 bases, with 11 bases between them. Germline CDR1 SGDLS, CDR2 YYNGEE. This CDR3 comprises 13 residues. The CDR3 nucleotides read TGTGCCAGCAGCACGCAGGGGAGCACTGAAGCTTTCTTT. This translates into CASSTQGSTEAFF.

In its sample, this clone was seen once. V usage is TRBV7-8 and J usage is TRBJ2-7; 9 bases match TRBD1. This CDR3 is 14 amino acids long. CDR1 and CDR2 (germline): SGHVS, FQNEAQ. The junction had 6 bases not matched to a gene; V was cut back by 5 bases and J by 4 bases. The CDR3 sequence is CASSTSDRGYEQYF. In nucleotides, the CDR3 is TGTGCCAGCAGCACAAGTGACAGGGGGTACGAGCAGTACTTC.

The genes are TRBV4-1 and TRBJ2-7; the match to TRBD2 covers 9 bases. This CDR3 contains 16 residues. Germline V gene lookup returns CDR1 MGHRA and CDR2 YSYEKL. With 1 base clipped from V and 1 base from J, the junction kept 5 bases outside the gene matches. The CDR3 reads CASSQGLAGPSYEQYF. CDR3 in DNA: TGCGCCAGCAGCCAAGGCCTAGCGGGACCTTCCTACGAGCAGTACTTC.

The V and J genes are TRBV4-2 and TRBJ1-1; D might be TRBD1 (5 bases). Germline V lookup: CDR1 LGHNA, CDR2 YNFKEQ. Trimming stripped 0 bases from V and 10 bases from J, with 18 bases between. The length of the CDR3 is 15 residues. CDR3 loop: CASSQEGVAVRVAFF. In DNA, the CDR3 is TGTGCCAGCAGCCAAGAAGGGGTAGCAGTGCGTGTAGCTTTCTTT.

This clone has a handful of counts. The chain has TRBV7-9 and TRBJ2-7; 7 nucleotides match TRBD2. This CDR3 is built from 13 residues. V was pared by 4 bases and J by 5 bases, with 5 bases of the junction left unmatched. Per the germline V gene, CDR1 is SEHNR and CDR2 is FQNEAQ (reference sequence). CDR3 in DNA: TGTGCCAGCAGCTCCTGGGGAGGGAACGAGCAGTACTTC. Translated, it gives CASSSWGGNEQYF.

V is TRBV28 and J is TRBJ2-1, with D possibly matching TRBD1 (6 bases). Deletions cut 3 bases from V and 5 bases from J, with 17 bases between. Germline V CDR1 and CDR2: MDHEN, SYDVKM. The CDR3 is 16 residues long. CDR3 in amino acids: CASSFSQGQVNNEQFF. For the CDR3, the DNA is TGTGCCAGCAGTTTCAGCCAGGGGCAGGTTAACAATGAGCAGTTCTTC.

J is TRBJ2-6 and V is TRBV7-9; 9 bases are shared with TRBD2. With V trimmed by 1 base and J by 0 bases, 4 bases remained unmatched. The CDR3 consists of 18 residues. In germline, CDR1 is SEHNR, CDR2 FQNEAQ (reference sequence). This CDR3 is CASSLVLAGTSGANVLTF. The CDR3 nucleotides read TGTGCCAGCAGCTTAGTGCTAGCGGGGACCTCTGGGGCCAACGTCCTGACTTTC.

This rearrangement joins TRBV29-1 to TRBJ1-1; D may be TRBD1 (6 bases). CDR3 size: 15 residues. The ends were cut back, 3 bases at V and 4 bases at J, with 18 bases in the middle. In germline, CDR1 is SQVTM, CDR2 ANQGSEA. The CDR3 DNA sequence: TGCAGCGTTGACAGGGGTTTGTGGAGTCCCACTGAAGCTTTCTTT. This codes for CSVDRGLWSPTEAFF.

The CDR3 nucleotides are TGTGCCAGCTCACCACCTAACAGGGGGGTCTACAATGAGCAGTTCTTC. This codes for CASSPPNRGVYNEQFF. This chain connects TRBV18 to TRBJ2-1; 8 bases fit TRBD1. Per the germline V gene, CDR1 is KGHSH and CDR2 is LQKENI. The CDR3 totals 16 residues. The V gene end was trimmed by 0 bases and the J gene end by 3 bases; junction bases not matched to a gene: 4.

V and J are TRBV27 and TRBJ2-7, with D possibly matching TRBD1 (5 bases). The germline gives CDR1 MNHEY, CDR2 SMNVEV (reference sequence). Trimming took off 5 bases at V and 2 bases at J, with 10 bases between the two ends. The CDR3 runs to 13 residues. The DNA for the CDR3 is TGTGCCAGCAGTACGACAGCAGCCTACGAGCAGTACTTC. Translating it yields CASSTTAAYEQYF.

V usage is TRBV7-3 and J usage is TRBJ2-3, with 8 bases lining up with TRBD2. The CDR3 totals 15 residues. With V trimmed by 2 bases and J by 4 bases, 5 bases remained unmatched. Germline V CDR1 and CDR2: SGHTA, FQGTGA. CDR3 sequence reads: CASSLSGGRADTQYF. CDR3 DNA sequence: TGTGCCAGCAGCTTATCGGGAGGGCGCGCAGATACGCAGTATTTT.

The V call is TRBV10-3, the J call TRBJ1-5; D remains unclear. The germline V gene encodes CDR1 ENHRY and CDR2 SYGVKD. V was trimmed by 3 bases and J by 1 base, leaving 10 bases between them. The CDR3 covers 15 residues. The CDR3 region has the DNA TGTGCCATCAGTGATGGGAGGATGAGCAATCAGCCCCAGCATTTT. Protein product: CAISDGRMSNQPQHF.

CDR3 loop: CASSFTRGGDDYGYTF. CDR3 bases: TGTGCCAGCAGCTTTACCCGGGGGGGGGACGACTATGGCTACACCTTC. The chain has TRBV5-6 and TRBJ1-2; D is possibly TRBD1 (5 bases). Trimming pared 2 bases from V and 3 bases from J, leaving 17 bases between. The CDR3 contains 16 residues. The germline V gene has CDR1 SGHDT and CDR2 YYEEEE.

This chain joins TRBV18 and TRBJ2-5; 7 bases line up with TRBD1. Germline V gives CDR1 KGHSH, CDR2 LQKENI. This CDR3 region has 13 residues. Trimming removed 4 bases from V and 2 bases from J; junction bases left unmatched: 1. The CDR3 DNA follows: TGTGCCAGCTCACAACAGGGGCAAGAGACCCAGTACTTC. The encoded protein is CASSQQGQETQYF.

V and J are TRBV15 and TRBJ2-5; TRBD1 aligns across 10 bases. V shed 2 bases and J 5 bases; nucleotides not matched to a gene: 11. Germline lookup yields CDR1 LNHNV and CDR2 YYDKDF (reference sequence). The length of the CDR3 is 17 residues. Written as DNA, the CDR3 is TGTGCCACCAGCAGAAGGTCCGGGACAGGGGTGTTGGAGACCCAGTACTTC. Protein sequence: CATSRRSGTGVLETQYF.

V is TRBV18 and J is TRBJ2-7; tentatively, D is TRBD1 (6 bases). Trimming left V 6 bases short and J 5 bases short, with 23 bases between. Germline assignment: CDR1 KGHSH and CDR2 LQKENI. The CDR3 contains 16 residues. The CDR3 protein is CASSTTRGGTKDEQYF. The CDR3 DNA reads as TGTGCCAGCTCGACTACCAGGGGCGGCACGAAGGACGAGCAGTACTTC.

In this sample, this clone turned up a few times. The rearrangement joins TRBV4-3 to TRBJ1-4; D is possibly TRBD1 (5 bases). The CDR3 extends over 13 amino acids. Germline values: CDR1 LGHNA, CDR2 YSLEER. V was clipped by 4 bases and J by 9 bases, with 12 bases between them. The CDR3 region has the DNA TGCGCCAGCAGCCTCAGGGTTAGTCAAAAACTGTTTTTT. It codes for CASSLRVSQKLFF.

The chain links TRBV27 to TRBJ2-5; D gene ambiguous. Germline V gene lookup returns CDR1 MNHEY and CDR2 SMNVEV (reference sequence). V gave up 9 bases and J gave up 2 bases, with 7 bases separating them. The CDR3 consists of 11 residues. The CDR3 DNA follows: TGTGCCAGACACTATCAAGAGACCCAGTACTTC. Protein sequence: CARHYQETQYF.

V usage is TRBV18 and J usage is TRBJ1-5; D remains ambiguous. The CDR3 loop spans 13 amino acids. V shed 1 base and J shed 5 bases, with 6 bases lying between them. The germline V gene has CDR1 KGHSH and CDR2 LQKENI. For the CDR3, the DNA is TGTGCCAGCTCACCACAGCCGGATCAGCCCCAGCATTTT. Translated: CASSPQPDQPQHF.

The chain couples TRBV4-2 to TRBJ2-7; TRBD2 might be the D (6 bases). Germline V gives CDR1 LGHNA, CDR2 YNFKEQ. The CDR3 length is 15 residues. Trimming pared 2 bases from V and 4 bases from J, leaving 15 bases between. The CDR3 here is CASSQSTSSPYEQYF. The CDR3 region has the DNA TGTGCCAGCAGCCAATCTACTAGCAGCCCTTACGAGCAGTACTTC.

In DNA form, the CDR3 reads TGTGCCAGCAGCTTTGGGGGGACAGGGATCAACTATGGCTACACCTTC. It encodes CASSFGGTGINYGYTF. This rearrangement joins TRBV7-3 to TRBJ1-2; 9 nucleotides line up with TRBD1. The CDR3 spans 16 residues. Losses at the gene ends were 3 bases for V and 2 bases for J; bases not matched to a gene: 7. The germline V gene has CDR1 SGHTA and CDR2 FQGTGA.

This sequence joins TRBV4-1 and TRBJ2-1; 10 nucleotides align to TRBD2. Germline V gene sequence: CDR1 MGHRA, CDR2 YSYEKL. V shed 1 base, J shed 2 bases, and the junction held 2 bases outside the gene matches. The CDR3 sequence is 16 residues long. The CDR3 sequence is CASSQGSGGAYNEQFF. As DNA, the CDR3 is TGCGCCAGCAGCCAAGGAAGCGGGGGGGCCTACAATGAGCAGTTCTTC.

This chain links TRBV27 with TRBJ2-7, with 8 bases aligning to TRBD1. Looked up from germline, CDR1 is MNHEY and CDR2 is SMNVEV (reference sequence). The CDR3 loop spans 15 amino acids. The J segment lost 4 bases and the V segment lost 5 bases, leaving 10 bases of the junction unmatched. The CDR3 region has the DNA TGTGCCAGCAGTCTAACAGGGGGACGCTCATACGAGCAGTACTTC. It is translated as CASSLTGGRSYEQYF.

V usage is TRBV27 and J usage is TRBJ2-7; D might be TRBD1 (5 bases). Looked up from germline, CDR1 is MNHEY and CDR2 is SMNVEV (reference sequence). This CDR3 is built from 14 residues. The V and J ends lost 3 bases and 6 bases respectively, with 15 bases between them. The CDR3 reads CASSFGVRVGEQYF. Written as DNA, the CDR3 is TGTGCCAGCAGTTTTGGGGTCAGGGTCGGCGAGCAGTACTTC.

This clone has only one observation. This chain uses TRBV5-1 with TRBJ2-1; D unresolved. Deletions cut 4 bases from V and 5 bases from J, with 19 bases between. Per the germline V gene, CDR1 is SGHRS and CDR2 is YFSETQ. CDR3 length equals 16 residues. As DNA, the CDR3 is TGCGCCAGCAGCCACTTACTCGGTACAGCTGACAATGAGCAGTTCTTC. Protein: CASSHLLGTADNEQFF.